The sequence of this T cell receptor (beta chain) was determined in a study of shared clonotypes between healthy human individuals. Remarks on this clone: Within the sample, other DNA sequences also encode this same CDR3.

This table comes from immunoSEQ multiplex PCR, and its TCRdb copy is limited to in-frame clones, with some not included. In the table there are under 1,100,000 clones, around 78% of which are singletons. Germline CDR1 and CDR2: KGHSH and LQKENI. CDR3 length: 13 amino acids. V dropped 0 bases and J dropped 1 base, with 3 bases sitting between them. The sequence was obtained from a man younger than 35 in good health. Some clones in this sample may be carry-over from other donors' samples. Sequencing was done on a sample of memory CD4+ T cells from PBMCs. Subset here: CD45RA-negative fraction. The chain combines TRBV18 with TRBJ2-5; no clear D gene. This CDR3 reads CASSPPGQETQYF. As DNA, the CDR3 is TGTGCCAGCTCACCACCGGGCCAAGAGACCCAGTACTTC. Complete variable domain (other parts from reference TRBV18 and TRBJ2-5): NAGVMQNPRHLVRRRGQEARLRCSPMKGHSHVYWYRQLPEEGLKFMVYLQKENIIDESGMPKERFSAEFPKEGPSILRIQQVVRGDSAAYFCASSPPGQETQYFGPGTRLLVL.